The entry that follows covers one T cell receptor beta chain sequence. V was trimmed by 0 bases and J by 2 bases, leaving 9 bases between them. This CDR3 has 14 amino acids. Germline V gene sequence: CDR1 SGHNT, CDR2 YYREEE (reference sequence). The source of the sample is a study of control samples from healthy donors and cancer patients. The method was immunoSEQ multiplex PCR; TCRdb's version includes in-frame clones alone and lacks a portion of them. The table has about 250,000 clones, around 80% seen once. This receptor was obtained from a woman aged 60-70 years with lung cancer. The rearrangement links TRBV5-4 to TRBJ2-7; D might be TRBD1 or TRBD2, each matching 5 bases. Sequenced material: PBMCs. CDR3: CASSLGGVAYEQYF. The CDR3, as DNA: TGTGCCAGCAGCTTGGGAGGGGTGGCCTACGAGCAGTACTTC.